The 7 T cell receptor beta chains presented below share a single source sample, sequenced in a study of T-cell memory formation after mild COVID-19. MiXCR was run by TCRdb on the 5' RACE reads, yielding one entry per CDR3 protein. The table shows fewer than 700,000 distinct CDR3 sequences, with about 20% occurring only once. Sample: PBMCs or a T cell subset sorted from them (not recorded which). These receptors were collected from an adult woman who had mild COVID-19 (a few samples of this study predate the infection). Cell type and time point are not known.

Only a few counts were recorded for this clonotype. This chain connects TRBV20-1 to TRBJ2-5; TRBD2 aligns across 10 bases. Looked up from germline, CDR1 is DFQATT and CDR2 is SNEGSKA (reference sequence). The CDR3 loop spans 15 amino acids. V trimming: 4 bases; J trimming: 4 bases; junction bases outside the gene matches: 9. CDR3 sequence reads: CSAKASGSPPETQYF. CDR3 nucleotide sequence: TGCAGTGCTAAGGCTAGCGGGAGCCCCCCAGAGACCCAGTACTTC.

This clonotype has only a few counts. V is TRBV2 and J is TRBJ2-1, with 11 bases aligning to TRBD2. There are 15 residues in the CDR3. Germline CDR1 is SNHLY and CDR2 is FYNNEI. V trimming: 6 bases; J trimming: 2 bases; junction bases outside the gene matches: 3. DNA of the CDR3: TGTGCCAGCAGCGATAGCGGGGGGGCCTACAATGAGCAGTTCTTC. It yields the protein CASSDSGGAYNEQFF.

This clonotype was counted a few times. This CDR3 is CASRDVEYTEAFF. The CDR3, as DNA: TGTGCCAGCAGGGACGTAGAATACACTGAAGCTTTCTTT. The V call is TRBV6-1, the J call TRBJ1-1, with D unclear. From germline, CDR1 is MNHNS and CDR2 SASEGT. The CDR3 length is 13 residues. Trimming pared 6 bases from V and 3 bases from J, leaving 11 bases between.

This clonotype was seen a few times. The V and J genes are TRBV15 and TRBJ2-4; 8 nucleotides match TRBD1. Germline CDR1 reads LNHNV; CDR2 reads YYDKDF (reference sequence). V lost 3 bases and J lost 3; bases outside the gene matches: 4. This CDR3 contains 15 residues. CDR3 sequence (DNA): TGTGCCACCAGCAGGGTTACAGGGGGCAAAAACATTCAGTACTTC. Translating gives CATSRVTGGKNIQYF. The full variable domain, completed using reference TRBV15 and TRBJ2-4, is DAMVIQNPRYQVTQFGKPVTLSCSQTLNHNVMYWYQQKSSQAPKLLFHYYDKDFNNEADTPDNFQSRRPNTSFCFLDIRSPGLGDTAMYLCATSRVTGGKNIQYFGAGTRLSVL.

V gene TRBV7-3 combines with J gene TRBJ2-6; no reliable D call. The CDR3 spans 17 residues. The germline V gene has CDR1 SGHTA and CDR2 FQGTGA. V lost 2 bases to trimming and J lost 0 bases, with 11 bases between them. CDR3 bases: TGTGCCAGCAGCTTATGGGGTTTTAACTCTGGGGCCAACGTCCTGACTTTC. Translation: CASSLWGFNSGANVLTF. Based on the CDR3 plus reference TRBV7-3 and TRBJ2-6, the full variable domain is GAGVSQTPSNKVTEKGKYVELRCDPISGHTALYWYRQSLGQGPEFLIYFQGTGAADDSGLPNDRFFAVRPEGSVSTLKIQRTERGDSAVYLCASSLWGFNSGANVLTFGAGSRLTVL.

This clonotype has just a few counts. The chain carries TRBV5-1 and TRBJ1-1; 11 bases fit TRBD1. The V gene's germline CDR1 is SGHRS and CDR2 YFSETQ. The CDR3 is 14 amino acids. With 1 base clipped from V and 8 bases from J, the junction kept 4 bases outside the gene matches. CDR3 in DNA: TGCGCCAGCAGCTTGATGGACAGGGGGCAGGAAGCTTTCTTT. Its translation is CASSLMDRGQEAFF.

This clonotype was found a few times. This chain links TRBV5-5 with TRBJ1-1; D not certain. The CDR3 contains 15 residues. Germline CDR1 reads SGHKS; CDR2 reads YYEKEE (reference sequence). Between the trimmed V and J ends, which lost 0 bases and 1 base, there was a span of 10 bases. The CDR3 nucleotides read TGTGCCAGCAGCTTGGTGGTTGTCCGGAACACTGAAGCTTTCTTT. It yields the protein CASSLVVVRNTEAFF.